This TCR beta chain stems from a study of blood T cell repertoires in COVID-19. The method was immunoSEQ multiplex PCR; TCRdb's version includes in-frame clones alone and lacks a portion of them. The table records about 52,000 clones, over 75% of them present only once. The sample taken for sequencing was peripheral blood. This clonotype originated in an older man with active COVID-19.

CDR3: CASSHHRLNYGYTF. Written as DNA, the CDR3 is TGCGCCAGCAGCCACCACAGGCTTAACTATGGCTACACCTTC. The chain joins TRBV4-3 to TRBJ1-2; TRBD1 is a possible D gene (5 bases). Per the germline V gene, CDR1 is LGHNA and CDR2 is YSLEER. CDR3 length: 14 residues. V lost 3 bases and J lost 1, with 9 bases in between.